These T cell receptor beta chains were read from a single sample in a study of PD-L1 blockade in urothelial cancer. Data came from immunoSEQ multiplex PCR; TCRdb stores just in-frame clones and leaves some out. The sample comprises about 84,000 clones, over 80% of which are singletons, and over 7.5% rests with the top ten. Sequencing was performed on PBMCs, taken around atezolizumab (anti-PD-L1) treatment. These receptors were collected from a man in his sixties or seventies with urothelial cancer. Each CDR3 is given with its conserved first and last residue. The order of the fields is D gene, V gene, clone size, J gene, CDR3 protein, CDR3 DNA. The D gene is left open where the match is weak. The size field is filled for only some rows; it gives once, few, many or a size class.

D gene: .; V gene: TRBV25-1; clone size: .; J gene: TRBJ1-4; CDR3 protein: CASSPGGFNEKLFF; CDR3 DNA: TGTGCCAGCAGTCCCGGGGGTTTTAATGAAAAACTGTTTTTT
D gene: TRBD1; V gene: TRBV5-1; clone size: .; J gene: TRBJ1-1; CDR3 protein: CASSSSGTGNTEAFF; CDR3 DNA: TGCGCCAGCAGCTCTTCCGGGACAGGGAACACTGAAGCTTTCTTT
D gene: .; V gene: TRBV6-6; clone size: .; J gene: TRBJ1-6; CDR3 protein: CASSYSPGEAPLHF; CDR3 DNA: TGTGCCAGCAGTTACTCCCCCGGGGAGGCACCCCTCCACTTT
D gene: .; V gene: TRBV21-1; clone size: .; J gene: TRBJ2-3; CDR3 protein: CASSARGGPGPRTDTQYF; CDR3 DNA: TGTGCCAGCAGCGCCCGAGGAGGGCCGGGACCTCGCACAGATACGCAGTATTTT
D gene: .; V gene: TRBV27; clone size: .; J gene: TRBJ1-4; CDR3 protein: CASSLSGWGANEKLFF; CDR3 DNA: TGTGCCAGCAGCCTATCGGGGTGGGGTGCTAATGAAAAACTGTTTTTT
D gene: TRBD2; V gene: TRBV7-8; clone size: .; J gene: TRBJ2-7; CDR3 protein: CASSHGTSGNYEQYF; CDR3 DNA: TGTGCCAGCAGCCACGGGACTAGCGGGAACTACGAGCAGTACTTC
D gene: .; V gene: TRBV6-1; clone size: .; J gene: TRBJ1-2; CDR3 protein: CASSEALTVNYGYTF; CDR3 DNA: TGTGCCAGCAGTGAAGCCTTGACAGTTAACTATGGCTACACCTTC
D gene: TRBD1; V gene: TRBV5-6; clone size: once; J gene: TRBJ2-3; CDR3 protein: CASSLRTGRTDTQYF; CDR3 DNA: TGTGCCAGCAGCCTAAGGACAGGGCGCACAGATACGCAGTATTTT
D gene: .; V gene: TRBV2; clone size: once; J gene: TRBJ2-3; CDR3 protein: CASSGRQGLLSYTQYF; CDR3 DNA: TGTGCCAGCAGTGGCCGACAGGGACTTCTTTCATATACGCAGTATTTT
D gene: .; V gene: TRBV14; clone size: once; J gene: TRBJ1-1; CDR3 protein: CASSFGGKTEAFF; CDR3 DNA: TGTGCCAGCAGCTTCGGGGGGAAGACTGAAGCTTTCTTT